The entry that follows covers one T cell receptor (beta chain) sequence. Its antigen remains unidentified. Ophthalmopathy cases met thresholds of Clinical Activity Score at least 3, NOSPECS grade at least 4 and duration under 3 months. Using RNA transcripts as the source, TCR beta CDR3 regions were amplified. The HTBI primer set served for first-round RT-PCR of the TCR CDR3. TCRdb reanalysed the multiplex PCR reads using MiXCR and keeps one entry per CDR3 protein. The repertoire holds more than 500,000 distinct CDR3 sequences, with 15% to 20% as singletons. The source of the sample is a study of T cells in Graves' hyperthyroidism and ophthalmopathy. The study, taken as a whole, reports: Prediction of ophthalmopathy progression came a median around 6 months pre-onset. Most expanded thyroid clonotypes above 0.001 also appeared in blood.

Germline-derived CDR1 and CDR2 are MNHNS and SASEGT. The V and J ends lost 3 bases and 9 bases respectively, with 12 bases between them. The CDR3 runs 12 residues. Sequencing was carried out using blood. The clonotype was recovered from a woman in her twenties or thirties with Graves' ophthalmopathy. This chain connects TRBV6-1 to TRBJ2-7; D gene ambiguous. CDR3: CASSESPVRQYF. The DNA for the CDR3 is TGTGCCAGCAGTGAGTCACCGGTTAGGCAGTACTTC.